The 30 T cell receptor beta chains in this list originate from one sample, sequenced in a study of molecular identifiers for immune sequencing clone quantification. Each CDR3 protein is one row after TCRdb ran MiXCR on the PCR reads. Of about 640,000 distinct CDR3 sequences in the sample, about 20% were seen once. Sequenced material: naive CD8+ T cells from blood, with Jurkat cell RNA spiked in. The sample's subset: FACS-sorted CD8+CD4-CCR7+CD45RA+ naive T cells. These receptors were taken from a human donor in good health. Some libraries in this study had Jurkat cell RNA spiked in.

This clonotype was counted at least ten times. The chain is built from TRBV6-2 or TRBV6-3 and TRBJ1-5, with 9 bases identical to TRBD1. Germline V gene data show CDR1 as MNHEY and CDR2 as SVGEGT. J was trimmed by 2 bases and V by 5 bases; bases with no gene match: 10. The CDR3 sequence is 17 residues long. CDR3 in DNA: TGTGCCAGCAGTGGGGGACAGGGATATATTGGCAATCAGCCCCAGCATTTT. This gives the protein CASSGGQGYIGNQPQHF.

J is TRBJ2-3 and V is TRBV7-9; 11 bases match TRBD2. CDR3 length: 19 amino acids. Trimming took 6 bases from V and 0 from J; bases not matched to a gene: 14. Germline V gene lookup returns CDR1 SEHNR and CDR2 FQNEAQ (reference sequence). The CDR3 region has the DNA TGTGCCAGCAGTGTCGCGGCCAGACTAGCGGGACTTAGCACAGATACGCAGTATTTT. Translated, it gives CASSVAARLAGLSTDTQYF.

The rearrangement links TRBV28 to TRBJ1-1, with a tentative D call TRBD1 (5 bases). Trimming removed 1 base at V and 3 bases at J, with 12 bases between. The germline V gene encodes CDR1 MDHEN and CDR2 SYDVKM. This CDR3 has 15 amino acids. The CDR3 sequence: CASSLSQGGDTEAFF. The DNA for the CDR3 is TGTGCCAGCAGTTTATCGCAGGGAGGGGACACTGAAGCTTTCTTT.

This clonotype was counted many times. The chain carries TRBV5-6 and TRBJ1-5; no clear D gene. The CDR3 length is 16 residues. The germline CDR1 and CDR2 sequences are SGHDT and YYEEEE. The V end was cut by 1 base, the J end by 0 bases, with 11 bases between. The CDR3 protein is CASSLSIHDSNQPQHF. DNA for the CDR3: TGTGCCAGCAGCTTGAGCATCCATGATAGCAATCAGCCCCAGCATTTT.

This clonotype was picked up a small number of times. CDR3 sequence: CASSSKQGSTDTQYF. CDR3 DNA sequence: TGCGCCAGCAGCTCGAAACAGGGGAGCACAGATACGCAGTATTTT. The chain uses TRBV5-1 and TRBJ2-3, with 7 bases aligning to TRBD1. The CDR3 runs 15 residues. Germline loops: CDR1 SGHRS, CDR2 YFSETQ. The junction had 4 bases not matched to a gene; V was cut back by 3 bases and J by 0 bases.

This clonotype was seen ten or more times. J is TRBJ2-3 and V is TRBV7-9; TRBD1 matches at 11 bases. The V and J ends lost 6 bases and 2 bases, in that order; junction bases with no gene match: 7. In germline, CDR1 is SEHNR, CDR2 FQNEAQ (reference sequence). The CDR3 is 16 amino acids. The CDR3 sequence is CASSDRTGGSTDTQYF. The CDR3 region has the DNA TGTGCCAGCAGTGATCGGACAGGGGGCTCCACAGATACGCAGTATTTT.

There are a few counts of this clonotype. This sequence joins TRBV6-5 and TRBJ2-1; 11 bases match TRBD2. J gave up 2 bases and V 7 bases, and 13 bases lay outside the gene matches. Per germline, CDR1 MNHEY and CDR2 SVGAGI. The CDR3 extends over 18 amino acids. The CDR3 region has the DNA TGTGCCAGCACCCCCGGGACTAGCGGCAGAGGCCCCTACAATGAGCAGTTCTTC. Its protein is CASTPGTSGRGPYNEQFF.

Many counts were recorded for this clonotype. This rearrangement joins TRBV2 to TRBJ2-1, with TRBD2 identical over 8 bases. Trimming cost V 3 bases and J 8 bases; bases outside gene matches: 12. The CDR3 length is 16 residues. Germline-derived CDR1 and CDR2 are SNHLY and FYNNEI. The CDR3 region is CASSDPAGELWDEQFF. CDR3 nucleotides: TGTGCCAGCAGTGATCCAGCGGGAGAATTGTGGGATGAGCAGTTCTTC.

This clonotype was counted many times. The genes are TRBV7-9 and TRBJ2-7; D is undetermined. The CDR3 totals 15 residues. Trimming removed 4 bases at V and 3 bases at J, with 16 bases between. Per the germline V gene, CDR1 is SEHNR and CDR2 is FQNEAQ (reference sequence). CDR3 protein: CASSSTGTALYEQYF. The CDR3 DNA follows: TGTGCCAGCAGCTCAACCGGTACAGCTCTCTACGAGCAGTACTTC.

In the case of this clonotype: A much bigger clone sits one base away, suggesting this may be a read error. The chain has TRBV9 and TRBJ1-5; D gene uncertain. This CDR3 comprises 16 residues. Germline CDR1 and CDR2: SGDLS and YYNGEE. V was trimmed by 4 bases and J by 4 bases, leaving 18 bases between them. CDR3 loop: CASSTGVDIRNQPQHF. The CDR3 DNA reads as TGTGCCAGCAGCACCGGGGTAGATATTAGGAATCAGCCCCAGCATTTT.

This clonotype was picked up many times. This chain joins TRBV19 and TRBJ1-1; D call uncertain. The ends were cut back, 4 bases at V and 7 bases at J, with 16 bases in the middle. The CDR3 extends over 14 amino acids. The germline CDR1 and CDR2 sequences are LNHDA and SQIVND (reference sequence). For the CDR3, the DNA is TGTGCCAGTAGTAGTCAAGTTTGGGATAATGAAGCTTTCTTT. This translates into CASSSQVWDNEAFF.

The table lists this clonotype with a few counts. The chain uses TRBV7-6 and TRBJ2-7; D possibly corresponds to TRBD1 (6 bases). Germline V gene sequence: CDR1 SGHVS, CDR2 FNYEAQ. The V end was cut by 5 bases, the J end by 0 bases, with 11 bases between. The CDR3 totals 14 residues. CDR3 amino acids: CASSAGTISYEQYF. In DNA form, the CDR3 reads TGTGCCAGCAGCGCCGGGACAATCTCCTACGAGCAGTACTTC.

The chain has TRBV13 and TRBJ1-1; the D gene is possibly TRBD1 (5 bases). The CDR3 spans 15 residues. V was clipped by 5 bases and J by 5 bases, with 18 bases between them. Germline V lookup: CDR1 PRHDT, CDR2 FYEKMQ (reference sequence). Written as DNA, the CDR3 is TGTGCCAGCAGCCCTCGGACCCCTCGGGGGACTGAAGCTTTCTTT. Protein product: CASSPRTPRGTEAFF.

Comment on this clonotype: In this CDR3 the conserved last residue, phenylalanine or tryptophan, is missing, so a read error is likely. The J gene is TRBJ2-7, the V gene TRBV6-5; possibly TRBD1 for D (5 bases). Germline assignment: CDR1 MNHEY and CDR2 SVGAGI. This CDR3 has 12 residues. Trimming pared 2 bases from V and 6 bases from J, leaving 8 bases between. CDR3 DNA: TGTGCCAGCAGTTACCAGGGCGGCGAGCAGTACTCC. Residues: CASSYQGGEQYS.

Details on this clonotype: One base away lies a much larger clone, so this may be a sequencing read error. No conserved phenylalanine or tryptophan is present at the end of the CDR3, so a read error is the likely explanation. This chain links TRBV28 with TRBJ2-7, with a weak D call TRBD1 (6 bases). CDR3 length: 13 residues. V was trimmed by 3 bases and J by 3 bases, leaving 9 bases between them. CDR1 is MDHEN, CDR2 SYDVKM, per germline. The CDR3 region is CASSLWDNYEQYL. The CDR3 region has the DNA TGTGCCAGCAGTTTGTGGGACAACTACGAGCAGTACTTA.

This clonotype showed up just a few times. The chain combines TRBV28 with TRBJ2-7; TRBD2 matches 14 bases. V dropped 3 bases and J dropped 8; count of bases not matched to a gene: 9. Germline-derived CDR1 and CDR2 are MDHEN and SYDVKM. The CDR3 sequence is 16 residues long. The CDR3 region is CASSFRAGLAGEKQYF. Here the CDR3 DNA reads TGTGCCAGCAGTTTCAGGGCGGGACTAGCGGGAGAGAAGCAGTACTTC.

Worth noting for this clonotype: The junction does not match germline at one end; this may be a read error. V is TRBV12-3 or TRBV12-4 and J is TRBJ2-6; a possible D gene is TRBD1 (5 bases). This CDR3 contains 15 residues. This chain's CDR3 is CASSFWVSGAHVLTF. The CDR3 nucleotides read TGTGCCAGCAGTTTCTGGGTCTCTGGGGCCCACGTCCTGACTTTC.

At least ten counts were recorded for this clonotype. The chain combines TRBV29-1 with TRBJ2-1; D perhaps matches TRBD2 (6 bases). CDR3 length: 15 amino acids. The germline V gene encodes CDR1 SQVTM and CDR2 ANQGSEA. The V end was cut by 4 bases, the J end by 6 bases, with 19 bases between. CDR3 DNA: TGCAGCGTTGTTTCGGGGGATAGAGTGGGCAATGAGCAGTTCTTC. Amino acids: CSVVSGDRVGNEQFF.

This clonotype was seen repeatedly, ten times or more. The chain joins TRBV10-3 to TRBJ2-7; tentatively, D is TRBD2 (5 bases). The CDR3 length is 14 residues. Germline V gives CDR1 ENHRY, CDR2 SYGVKD. V was cut by 0 bases and J by 3 bases, with 9 bases left in between. CDR3 nucleotide sequence: TGTGCCATCAGTGAGTCTCCGGGGTACTACGAGCAGTACTTC. This translates into CAISESPGYYEQYF.

As regards this clonotype: Here the CDR3 omits its conserved ending phenylalanine or tryptophan, so a read error is the likely source. V is TRBV5-4 and J is TRBJ1-2; D remains ambiguous. Trimming took off 0 bases at V and 8 bases at J, with 5 bases between the two ends. This CDR3 contains 11 residues. Per germline, CDR1 SGHNT and CDR2 YYREEE (reference sequence). CDR3 sequence reads: CASSLAGGYTL. CDR3 nucleotides: TGTGCCAGCAGCTTGGCAGGAGGCTACACCCTC.

Comment on this clonotype: One junction end disagrees with the germline gene, perhaps due to a read error. The chain links TRBV6-5 to TRBJ1-1, with 7 bases matching TRBD1. Germline lookup yields CDR1 MNHEY and CDR2 SVGAGI. This CDR3 is built from 15 residues. CDR3 sequence: CASSYLQGVNAEAFF. For the CDR3, the DNA is TGTGCCAGCAGTTACTTGCAGGGGGTGAACGCTGAAGCTTTCTTT.

About this clonotype: A read error is possible here, since a much larger clone lies one base away. The V and J genes are TRBV7-9 and TRBJ2-7, with a weak D call TRBD2 (5 bases). The CDR3 is made up of 13 amino acids. V lost 6 bases and J lost 3, with 12 bases in between. Germline V gene sequence: CDR1 SEHNR, CDR2 FQNEAQ (reference sequence). The CDR3 loop is CASRRLGDYEQYF. CDR3 in DNA: TGTGCCAGCAGACGTTTGGGAGACTACGAGCAGTACTTC.

Of note for this clonotype: At one boundary the junction diverges from the germline segment, which might be a read error. The chain recombines TRBV28 with TRBJ2-5; D is unresolved. Germline CDR1 MDHEN, CDR2 SYDVKM. The CDR3 is 16 amino acids. CDR3 nucleotide sequence: TGTGCCAGCAGTTTATCTCGGGTTGCCAGAAAAGAGACCCAGTGCTTC. Translating gives CASSLSRVARKETQCF.

This clonotype occurred many times. CDR3 in DNA: TGCAGTGCTACGGACAGGGTGAATAATGAAAAACTGTTTTTT. This codes for CSATDRVNNEKLFF. The chain is built from TRBV20-1 and TRBJ1-4; 8 nucleotides align to TRBD1. The germline V gene encodes CDR1 DFQATT and CDR2 SNEGSKA (reference sequence). This CDR3 region has 14 residues. The V segment lost 4 bases and the J segment 4 bases; nucleotides outside the gene matches: 5.

This clonotype was picked up many times. The chain has TRBV29-1 and TRBJ2-1, with TRBD2 identical over 9 bases. Germline V CDR1 and CDR2: SQVTM, ANQGSEA. The CDR3 contains 14 residues. V trimming: 0 bases; J trimming: 9 bases; junction bases outside the gene matches: 6. The CDR3 loop is CSVEEGAGGGEQFF. CDR3 coding DNA: TGCAGCGTTGAAGAGGGAGCGGGGGGCGGTGAGCAGTTCTTC.

This clonotype was observed a few times. The chain links TRBV2 to TRBJ2-1, with D maybe TRBD2 (5 bases). Trimming pared 6 bases from V and 7 bases from J, leaving 19 bases between. CDR1 is SNHLY and CDR2 is FYNNEI in the germline V gene. The CDR3 is 15 residues long. CDR3 DNA sequence: TGTGCCAGCAGCCTAGCCCTGTCGGTTCTTAATGAGCAGTTCTTC. It specifies CASSLALSVLNEQFF. The full variable domain, rest sourced from reference TRBV2 and TRBJ2-1, is EPEVTQTPSHQVTQMGQEVILRCVPISNHLYFYWYRQILGQKVEFLVSFYNNEISEKSEIFDDQFSVERPDGSNFTLKIRSTKLEDSAMYFCASSLALSVLNEQFFGPGTRLTVL.

This clonotype has more than one count but fewer than ten. The V gene is TRBV10-2, the J gene TRBJ2-7; 9 bases are shared with TRBD1. The germline gives CDR1 WSHSY, CDR2 SAAADI. The V and J ends lost 6 bases and 0 bases, in that order; junction bases with no gene match: 6. There are 15 residues in the CDR3. The CDR3 bases are TGCGCCAGCAGGGAACAGGGGGCAAGCTCCTACGAGCAGTACTTC. Its protein is CASREQGASSYEQYF.

This clonotype occurred many times. It is unclear where the CDR3 begins or ends on the DNA, so no DNA is shown, and the CDR3 is as TCRdb lists it. The chain joins TRBV12-3 or TRBV12-4 to TRBJ2-6; the DNA was not used to check the table's D call, TRBD2. The CDR3 comprises 19 residues, both ends counted. CDR3 amino acids: CASSFLAGSTSPGANVLTF.

This clonotype appeared many times. The rearrangement joins TRBV19 to TRBJ2-7; no clear D gene. Germline lookup yields CDR1 LNHDA and CDR2 SQIVND (reference sequence). Trimming took off 6 bases at V and 3 bases at J, with 18 bases between the two ends. This CDR3 comprises 15 residues. The CDR3 nucleotides are TGTGCCAGTAGCCCCTCTCCGAACGGATACTACGAGCAGTACTTC. Protein sequence: CASSPSPNGYYEQYF. Complete variable domain (other parts from reference TRBV19 and TRBJ2-7): DGGITQSPKYLFRKEGQNVTLSCEQNLNHDAMYWYRQDPGQGLRLIYYSQIVNDFQKGDIAEGYSVSREKKESFPLTVTSAQKNPTAFYLCASSPSPNGYYEQYFGPGTRLTVT.

At least ten counts were recorded for this clonotype. This chain uses TRBV6-5 with TRBJ2-1; TRBD2 agrees at 9 bases. V was clipped by 6 bases and J by 10 bases; unmatched bases: 13. Germline CDR1 and CDR2: MNHEY and SVGAGI. The CDR3 contains 15 residues. Here the CDR3 reads CASRRTSGSVEEQFF. CDR3 sequence (DNA): TGTGCCAGCAGACGTACTAGCGGGTCGGTGGAAGAGCAGTTCTTC.